The TCR beta chain under discussion was sequenced for a study of T cells in Graves' hyperthyroidism and ophthalmopathy. Study results and limitations: A model using 13 V-J features told ophthalmopathy apart from stable hyperthyroidism. Blood shared most expanded thyroid clonotypes above 0.001.

RNA transcripts provided the source from which TCR beta CDR3 regions were amplified. The TCR CDR3 was amplified in a first-round RT-PCR using the HTBI primer set. Using its own MiXCR run on the multiplex PCR reads, TCRdb lists one record per CDR3 protein. This sample yields hundreds of thousands of distinct CDR3 sequences, of which more than 15% are seen a single time; 13% to 15% belongs to the top ten. This clonotype showed up many times. Its specificity is unknown. Patients aged 18 to 65 had newly diagnosed hyperthyroidism lasting under 2 months. Diagnosis rested on symptoms, serum thyroxine and TRAb, thyroid ultrasound, and orbital computed tomography. Deletions cut 8 bases from V and 7 bases from J, with 14 bases between. This CDR3 contains 12 residues. Germline V gene data show CDR1 as SNHLY and CDR2 as FYNNEI.

Sequencing used blood. The chain combines TRBV2 with TRBJ1-2, with D perhaps TRBD1 (6 bases). The source is a woman under 30 with Graves' hyperthyroidism. The CDR3 nucleotides are TGTGCCAGCCGACAGGAGAGACGTGGCTACACCTTC. It specifies CASRQERRGYTF.